The 23 T cell receptor beta chains presented below share a single source sample, sequenced in a study of T cells after yellow fever vaccination. TCRdb redid the calling of the 5' RACE reads with MiXCR, one entry per CDR3 protein. Counted here are hundreds of thousands of distinct CDR3 sequences, 8.5% to 10% occurring once; the ten biggest clones make up approximately 18%. Sequencing used PBMCs, obtained on the day of the first yellow fever vaccination. The receptors come from a young man who received the YFV17D yellow fever vaccine.

This clonotype was counted between two and nine times. The chain links TRBV5-1 to TRBJ2-7, with D tentatively TRBD2 (5 bases). The V gene lost 2 bases and the J gene lost 6 bases, with 12 bases spanning the gap. Germline V lookup: CDR1 SGHRS, CDR2 YFSETQ. The CDR3 runs to 13 residues. Here the CDR3 DNA reads TGCGCCAGCAGCTTAATAGGAGGCGTCGAGCAGTACGTC. Translating gives CASSLIGGVEQYV.

This sequence joins TRBV15 and TRBJ2-1, with D possibly being TRBD1 or TRBD2 (5 bases each). Germline-derived CDR1 and CDR2 are LNHNV and YYDKDF (reference sequence). CDR3 length: 12 amino acids. The V end was cut by 6 bases, the J end by 8 bases, with 11 bases between. CDR3 nucleotides: TGTGCCACCAGTCTTCTGGGGGATGAGCAGTTCTTC. This encodes CATSLLGDEQFF.

This chain connects TRBV11-2 to TRBJ2-5; maybe TRBD1 (6 bases). Germline V gives CDR1 SGHAT, CDR2 FQNNGV. V was shortened by 1 base and J by 9 bases, with 18 bases between the two germline ends. There are 15 residues in the CDR3. The CDR3 sequence is CASSLVRADHRAQYF. The DNA of the CDR3 is TGTGCCAGCAGCTTAGTTCGGGCAGACCACAGGGCCCAGTACTTC.

This clonotype was counted a single time. The chain employs TRBV5-3 and TRBJ1-5; D is uncertain. TRBV5-3 is reported as an ORF; its role is uncertain. The CDR3 is made up of 12 amino acids. V was shortened by 0 bases and J by 12 bases, with 10 bases between the two germline ends. The chain's CDR3 is CARSLAKLVQHF. CDR3 sequence (DNA): TGTGCCAGAAGCTTGGCCAAGCTGGTCCAGCATTTT.

The CDR3 DNA follows: TGTGCCAGCAGCCAAGTCCTAAGGACAGTTAACTATGGCTACACCTTC. Translated: CASSQVLRTVNYGYTF. The chain recombines TRBV4-2 with TRBJ1-2, with D tentatively TRBD1 (6 bases). Germline CDR1 reads LGHNA; CDR2 reads YNFKEQ. Trimming shortened V by 1 base and J by 1 base, and 13 bases separated the two germline ends. The CDR3 runs to 16 residues.

The table lists this clonotype with a few counts. The chain is built from TRBV7-2 and TRBJ2-5, with 7 bases aligning to TRBD2. The CDR3 totals 14 residues. J was trimmed by 4 bases and V by 4 bases; bases with no gene match: 6. Per germline, CDR1 SGHTA and CDR2 FQGNSA. The chain's CDR3 is CASSYGGGRETQYF. CDR3 coding DNA: TGTGCCAGCAGCTACGGGGGAGGGAGAGAGACCCAGTACTTC.

The chain links TRBV6-1 to TRBJ2-7; the D call may be TRBD1 or TRBD2 (5 bases each). In germline, CDR1 is MNHNS, CDR2 SASEGT. Between the trimmed V and J ends, which lost 5 bases and 3 bases, there was a span of 14 bases. The CDR3 is 14 amino acids. The CDR3 DNA sequence: TGTGCCAGCAGTACCAGTTGGGGGATCTACGAGCAGTACTTC. Translated: CASSTSWGIYEQYF.

This clonotype appeared a few times. CDR3 protein: CASSSLGGARDTQYF. Written as DNA, the CDR3 is TGTGCCAGCAGCTCCCTCGGGGGGGCCCGGGATACGCAGTATTTT. The chain has TRBV7-6 and TRBJ2-3, with TRBD2 identical over 8 bases. Trimming at V came to 4 bases and at J to 6 bases, leaving 9 bases not matched to a gene. Germline V CDR1 and CDR2: SGHVS, FNYEAQ. This CDR3 comprises 15 residues.

The rearrangement joins TRBV18 to TRBJ2-1; D remains unclear. This CDR3 is 15 amino acids long. Between the trimmed V and J ends, which lost 6 bases and 7 bases, there was a span of 19 bases. The germline V gene has CDR1 KGHSH and CDR2 LQKENI. As DNA, the CDR3 is TGTGCCAGCTCCCGCCGAAGTGGCGATGGTAATGAGCAGTTCTTC. As protein: CASSRRSGDGNEQFF.

This clonotype came up many times. The chain is built from TRBV6-6 and TRBJ2-5, with a tentative D call TRBD2 (6 bases). V was shortened by 2 bases and J by 5 bases, with 6 bases between the two germline ends. CDR1 is MNHNY and CDR2 is SVGAGI in the germline V gene (reference sequence). The length of the CDR3 is 12 residues. Written as DNA, the CDR3 is TGTGCCAGCAGTTACGGGGGGGAGACCCAGTACTTC. Its protein is CASSYGGETQYF.

The CDR3 region is CASGAPMKLAGVKETQYF. The CDR3 DNA is TGTGCCAGCGGCGCGCCCATGAAACTAGCGGGGGTGAAGGAGACCCAGTACTTC. V and J are TRBV11-2 and TRBJ2-5, with TRBD2 matching 11 bases. The germline V gene encodes CDR1 SGHAT and CDR2 FQNNGV. The CDR3 length is 18 residues. V was pared by 8 bases and J by 5 bases, with 19 bases of the junction left unmatched.

V usage is TRBV27 and J usage is TRBJ2-7, with 11 bases matching TRBD2. The J segment lost 5 bases and the V segment lost 4 bases, leaving 16 bases of the junction unmatched. Germline values: CDR1 MNHEY, CDR2 SMNVEV (reference sequence). The CDR3 totals 18 residues. In DNA form, the CDR3 reads TGTGCCAGCAGTTCAAGATCTAGCGGGGGGCCACCTCCTGACGAGCAGTACGTC. Encoded protein: CASSSRSSGGPPPDEQYV.

Ten or more counts support this clonotype. This chain joins TRBV7-2 and TRBJ2-7; 11 nucleotides line up with TRBD2. J was trimmed by 6 bases and V by 5 bases; bases with no gene match: 6. The CDR3 is 14 residues long. From germline, CDR1 is SGHTA and CDR2 FQGNSA. CDR3 sequence: CASSPTGTSGEQYV. The DNA for the CDR3 is TGTGCCAGCAGCCCAACCGGGACTAGCGGCGAGCAGTACGTC.

V is TRBV27 and J is TRBJ1-1, with D possibly being TRBD1 (5 bases). The ends were cut back, 5 bases at V and 1 base at J, with 11 bases in the middle. CDR1 and CDR2 (germline): MNHEY, SMNVEV (reference sequence). The CDR3 has 14 residues. Written as DNA, the CDR3 is TGTGCCAGCAGTGCGGCAGGGACGAACACTGAAGCTTTCTTT. Translated, it gives CASSAAGTNTEAFF.

The J gene is TRBJ1-1, the V gene TRBV28; a possible D gene is TRBD1 (5 bases). The CDR3 consists of 14 residues. In germline, CDR1 is MDHEN, CDR2 SYDVKM. The V end was cut by 4 bases, the J end by 5 bases, with 14 bases between. CDR3 sequence reads: CASSYVGTQTEAFF. CDR3 bases: TGTGCCAGCAGTTACGTAGGGACCCAGACTGAAGCTTTCTTT.

This sequence joins TRBV7-2 and TRBJ2-6; D ambiguous. The germline V and J ends were trimmed by 6 bases and 4 bases, with 16 bases remaining between them. This CDR3 comprises 16 residues. Germline CDR1 is SGHTA and CDR2 is FQGNSA. In DNA form, the CDR3 reads TGTGCCAGCAGAGGGTATCTAGGGAACGGGGCCAACGTCCTGACTTTC. Protein product: CASRGYLGNGANVLTF.

In nucleotides, the CDR3 is TGTGCCAGTAATCCTGGACAGCCAACTAATGAAAAACTGTTTTTT. This sequence encodes CASNPGQPTNEKLFF. The chain links TRBV19 to TRBJ1-4; the D gene is possibly TRBD1 (6 bases). Trimming left V 7 bases short and J 0 bases short, with 12 bases between. Germline lookup yields CDR1 LNHDA and CDR2 SQIVND (reference sequence). CDR3 size: 15 residues.

This clonotype has ten or more counts. The V gene is TRBV29-1, the J gene TRBJ2-3; either TRBD1 or TRBD2 may fit D (6 bases each). Germline V gene lookup returns CDR1 SQVTM and CDR2 ANQGSEA. V dropped 4 bases and J dropped 9 bases, with 17 bases sitting between them. This CDR3 comprises 13 residues. CDR3 sequence reads: CSVGSGADTTQYF. In DNA form, the CDR3 reads TGCAGCGTTGGCTCGGGGGCCGATACCACGCAGTATTTT.

This chain links TRBV4-3 with TRBJ2-2, with a weak D call TRBD2 (5 bases). The CDR3 has 15 amino acids. In germline, CDR1 is LGHNA, CDR2 YSLEER. Trimming shortened V by 7 bases and J by 6 bases, and 18 bases separated the two germline ends. The CDR3 loop is CASNPMAGSAGELFF. The CDR3, as DNA: TGCGCCAGCAACCCCATGGCGGGTTCAGCCGGGGAGCTGTTTTTT.

The chain recombines TRBV11-2 with TRBJ2-7; 9 positions match TRBD1. Germline CDR1 SGHAT, CDR2 FQNNGV. V trimming: 6 bases; J trimming: 6 bases; junction bases outside the gene matches: 9. CDR3 length equals 14 residues. The CDR3, as DNA: TGTGCCAGCAGTTCTCCCCGACAGGGGGGCGAGCAGTACTTC. It translates to CASSSPRQGGEQYF.

The table lists this clonotype with many counts. The V and J genes are TRBV7-3 and TRBJ2-3; D is perhaps TRBD1 (5 bases). The V and J ends lost 1 base and 6 bases respectively, with 8 bases between them. There are 13 residues in the CDR3. Germline CDR1 and CDR2: SGHTA and FQGTGA. The DNA for the CDR3 is TGTGCCAGCAGCTTAAGTAGGGGCGATACGCAGTATTTT. It specifies CASSLSRGDTQYF.

This chain links TRBV20-1 with TRBJ1-1, with D possibly matching TRBD1 (5 bases). The CDR3 length is 14 residues. CDR1 DFQATT and CDR2 SNEGSKA come from the germline V gene (reference sequence). V gave up 2 bases and J gave up 1 base, with 11 bases separating them. In nucleotides, the CDR3 is TGCAGTGCTAGACCGGGACGGAGGAACACTGAAGCTTTCTTT. Translating gives CSARPGRRNTEAFF.

V and J are TRBV7-9 and TRBJ1-2; 10 nucleotides align to TRBD1. The CDR3 extends over 16 amino acids. The V segment lost 5 bases and the J segment 1 base; nucleotides outside the gene matches: 7. The germline gives CDR1 SEHNR, CDR2 FQNEAQ (reference sequence). DNA of the CDR3: TGTGCCAGCAGCCCTTTTCGGACAGGGGGTAACTATGGCTACACCTTC. Protein product: CASSPFRTGGNYGYTF. Looking up the rest from reference TRBV7-9 and TRBJ1-2 gives the full variable domain: DTGVSQNPRHKITKRGQNVTFRCDPISEHNRLYWYRQTLGQGPEFLTYFQNEAQLEKSRLLSDRFSAERPKGSFSTLEIQRTEQGDSAMYLCASSPFRTGGNYGYTFGSGTRLTVV.